One sample yielded the 15 T cell receptor beta chains listed below, sequenced in a study of T cell changes during pregnancy in multiple sclerosis. Using immunoSEQ multiplex PCR, the repertoire was profiled, and TCRdb retains in-frame clones only, with some absent. The sample carries 80,000 to 130,000 clones, more than 80% recorded once. This sample comprised peripheral blood, obtained in the second trimester of pregnancy. The receptors derive from a female donor with multiple sclerosis, enrolled in a pregnancy study.

This chain links TRBV28 with TRBJ1-1, with D hard to call. The V and J ends lost 3 bases and 2 bases respectively, with 7 bases between them. The CDR3 runs 13 residues. Germline V gives CDR1 MDHEN, CDR2 SYDVKM. CDR3 nucleotides: TGTGCCAGCAGTTTGGAGCGTAACACTGAAGCTTTCTTT. It is translated as CASSLERNTEAFF.

The V and J genes are TRBV30 and TRBJ1-3; D remains ambiguous. Germline CDR1 is GTSNPN and CDR2 is SVGIG (reference sequence). Trimming removed 2 bases at V and 4 bases at J, with 12 bases between. CDR3 length: 14 amino acids. CDR3 region: CAWSRRLHGNTIYF. The CDR3 region has the DNA TGTGCCTGGAGTAGGAGGTTACACGGAAACACCATATATTTT.

The chain couples TRBV2 to TRBJ2-7; 9 bases agree with TRBD1. The CDR3 loop spans 14 amino acids. Germline V gene lookup returns CDR1 SNHLY and CDR2 FYNNEI. After removal of 6 bases from V and 2 bases from J, the junction contained 5 bases not matched to a gene. Written as DNA, the CDR3 is TGTGCCAGCAGGGGGGGGACAGGGCCCTACGAGCAGTACTTC. It encodes CASRGGTGPYEQYF.

The V gene is TRBV7-9, the J gene TRBJ2-7; TRBD1 matches at 10 bases. Germline-derived CDR1 and CDR2 are SEHNR and FQNEAQ (reference sequence). The junction had 7 bases not matched to a gene; V was cut back by 5 bases and J by 6 bases. The CDR3 extends over 14 amino acids. CDR3 protein: CASSPRTGGREQYF. In DNA, the CDR3 is TGTGCCAGCAGCCCGCGGACAGGGGGTCGCGAGCAGTACTTC.

V is TRBV5-1 and J is TRBJ1-5; D might be TRBD1 (5 bases). There are 15 residues in the CDR3. V lost 0 bases, J lost 0 bases, and 7 bases lay in between. The germline V gene encodes CDR1 SGHRS and CDR2 YFSETQ. The CDR3 loop reads CASSLEGYSNQPQHF. The CDR3 DNA reads as TGCGCCAGCAGCTTGGAGGGGTATAGCAATCAGCCCCAGCATTTT. Variable domain in full (rest from reference TRBV5-1 and TRBJ1-5): KAGVTQTPRYLIKTRGQQVTLSCSPISGHRSVSWYQQTPGQGLQFLFEYFSETQRNKGNFPGRFSGRQFSNSRSEMNVSTLELGDSALYLCASSLEGYSNQPQHFGDGTRLSIL.

Notes on this clone: Without the conserved terminal phenylalanine or tryptophan, this CDR3 likely stems from a read error. The chain couples TRBV29-1 to TRBJ2-7; possibly TRBD1 for D (6 bases). The V gene's germline CDR1 is SQVTM and CDR2 ANQGSEA. The CDR3 is made up of 16 amino acids. The V gene lost 6 bases and the J gene lost 1 base, with 22 bases spanning the gap. The CDR3 loop is CSVMTGQPSLSYEQYL. Written as DNA, the CDR3 is TGCAGCGTGATGACAGGACAGCCGTCTCTGTCCTACGAGCAGTACCTC.

The chain joins TRBV28 to TRBJ2-7; possibly TRBD2 for D (5 bases). The length of the CDR3 is 14 residues. CDR1 and CDR2 from the germline V gene are MDHEN and SYDVKM. Trimming removed 7 bases at V and 1 base at J, with 14 bases between. The CDR3 nucleotides are TGTGCCAGCAACACCGCCCGGGGATCCTACGAGCAGTACTTC. Translated: CASNTARGSYEQYF.

The sample holds one count of this clone. The CDR3 DNA follows: TGTGCCAGCAGCCGGGAGTTAGCAAATGGCTACACCTTC. Translating it yields CASSRELANGYTF. This chain uses TRBV2 with TRBJ1-2; D is undetermined. CDR1 is SNHLY, CDR2 FYNNEI, per germline. The CDR3 runs 13 residues. The V and J ends lost 6 bases and 6 bases respectively, with 14 bases between them.

The rearrangement joins TRBV6-1 to TRBJ2-5, with TRBD2 as a possible D gene (5 bases). This CDR3 is built from 14 residues. V lost 0 bases and J 4 bases, leaving 9 bases between the germline ends. Germline V gives CDR1 MNHNS, CDR2 SASEGT. DNA of the CDR3: TGTGCCAGCAGTGAAGCGTCCCGGGGAGAGACCCAGTACTTC. Amino acid sequence: CASSEASRGETQYF.

This sequence joins TRBV27 and TRBJ2-7; D is unresolved. Trimming stripped 4 bases from V and 1 base from J, with 8 bases between. From germline, CDR1 is MNHEY and CDR2 SMNVEV (reference sequence). The CDR3 is 13 residues long. DNA for the CDR3: TGTGCCAGCAGTTCCCCCGGGTCCTACGAGCAGTACTTC. It codes for CASSSPGSYEQYF.

The chain combines TRBV7-9 with TRBJ1-5; D call uncertain. The V end was cut by 5 bases, the J end by 7 bases, with 12 bases between. Germline CDR1 is SEHNR and CDR2 is FQNEAQ (reference sequence). The CDR3 consists of 13 residues. In nucleotides, the CDR3 is TGTGCCAGCAGCGAGGACTTAACGCAGCCCCAGCATTTT. Translating it yields CASSEDLTQPQHF.

The J gene is TRBJ2-7, the V gene TRBV2, with a tentative D call TRBD1 (5 bases). CDR3 length equals 14 residues. From germline, CDR1 is SNHLY and CDR2 FYNNEI. V lost 2 bases, J lost 1 base, and 9 bases lay in between. CDR3 DNA sequence: TGTGCCAGCAGTGAATTGTCAGGGTCCTACGAGCAGTACTTC. This sequence encodes CASSELSGSYEQYF.

The chain links TRBV27 to TRBJ2-1; TRBD2 matches 8 bases. Germline values: CDR1 MNHEY, CDR2 SMNVEV (reference sequence). The ends lost 7 bases at V and 7 bases at J; junction bases unmatched: 6. This CDR3 region has 13 residues. Written as DNA, the CDR3 is TGTGCCAGCAACCCGGGACTAGGGAATGAGCAGTTCTTC. Translated, it gives CASNPGLGNEQFF.

The J gene is TRBJ2-7, the V gene TRBV5-4; D unclear. Looked up from germline, CDR1 is SGHNT and CDR2 is YYREEE (reference sequence). This CDR3 has 11 residues. The germline V and J ends were trimmed by 1 base and 7 bases, with 6 bases remaining between them. CDR3: CASSLSEEQYF. The DNA of the CDR3 is TGTGCCAGCAGCTTGTCTGAGGAGCAGTACTTC.

V and J are TRBV7-3 and TRBJ2-5; TRBD2 matches at 9 bases. The CDR3 runs to 15 residues. The germline gives CDR1 SGHTA, CDR2 FQGTGA. V lost 1 base, J lost 2 bases, and 2 bases stayed unmatched. CDR3 nucleotide sequence: TGTGCCAGCAGCTTAAGCGGGGGGGTTCAAGAGACCCAGTACTTC. Encoded protein: CASSLSGGVQETQYF.